This TCR beta chain was recovered during a study of post-analysis software for immune sequencing data. In the study overall: Disease courses included relapsing-remitting, secondary progressive and progressive-relapsing multiple sclerosis.

Unique molecular identifiers were built into the TCR beta cDNA libraries. Using its own MiXCR run on the PCR reads, TCRdb lists one record per CDR3 protein. The table shows under 650,000 distinct CDR3 sequences, with about 40% occurring only once. Regarding this clonotype: Its target is unknown. Its ends do not fully match the called genes, so a read error is possible.

This CDR3 is built from 14 residues. Germline V gene sequence: CDR1 SGDLS, CDR2 YYNGEE. Study-wide results and caveats: Compared with controls, patients showed significantly lower normalized Chao1 diversity. A handful of TRBV segments (TRBV5-6, TRBV5-1 and TRBV20-1 among them) occurred more frequently in patients than in controls.

The chain is built from TRBV9 and TRBJ1-1, with TRBD1 identical over 7 bases. This TCR came from a girl aged 5-17 years with multiple sclerosis. Sequencing used blood. CDR3 sequence (DNA): TGTGCCAGCAGCACCTCGGACAGGACCACTGAAACTTTCTTT. Translation: CASSTSDRTTETFF.